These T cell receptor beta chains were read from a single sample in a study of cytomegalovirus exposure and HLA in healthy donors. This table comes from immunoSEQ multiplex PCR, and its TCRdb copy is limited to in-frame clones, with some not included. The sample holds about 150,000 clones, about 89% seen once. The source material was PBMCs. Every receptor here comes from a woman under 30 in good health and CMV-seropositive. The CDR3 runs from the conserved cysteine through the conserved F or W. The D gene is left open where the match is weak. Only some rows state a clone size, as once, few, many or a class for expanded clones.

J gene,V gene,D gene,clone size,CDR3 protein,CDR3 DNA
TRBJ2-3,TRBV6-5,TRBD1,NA,CASSSGGAQDTQYF,TGTGCCAGCAGCTCAGGGGGAGCACAGGATACGCAGTATTTT
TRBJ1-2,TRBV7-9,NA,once,CASSLDTHSGSGGYTF,TGTGCCAGCAGCTTAGATACCCACTCGGGGTCTGGTGGCTACACCTTC
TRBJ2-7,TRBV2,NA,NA,CASSETGYEQYF,TGTGCCAGCAGTGAAACGGGGTACGAGCAGTACTTC
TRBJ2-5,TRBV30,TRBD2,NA,CAWSENDGGGETQYF,TGTGCCTGGAGTGAGAACGACGGGGGGGGAGAGACCCAGTACTTC
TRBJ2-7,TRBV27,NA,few,CASMAEGGSYEQYF,TGTGCCAGCATGGCGGAAGGTGGCTCCTACGAGCAGTACTTC
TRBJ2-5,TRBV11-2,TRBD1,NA,CASSSGQAETQYF,TGTGCCAGCAGCTCGGGACAGGCAGAGACCCAGTACTTC
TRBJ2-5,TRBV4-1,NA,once,CASSPGPQETQYF,TGCGCCAGCAGCCCAGGGCCACAAGAGACCCAGTACTTC
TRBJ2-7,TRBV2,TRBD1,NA,CASSRDRSYEQYF,TGTGCCAGCAGCCGGGACAGGTCCTACGAGCAGTACTTC
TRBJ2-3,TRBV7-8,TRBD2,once,CASSLGGTTTRTDTQYF,TGTGCCAGCAGCTTAGGGGGGACTACTACCCGCACAGATACGCAGTATTTT
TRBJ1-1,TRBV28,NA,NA,CASSFIYEAFF,TGTGCCAGCAGTTTCATCTACGAAGCTTTCTTT
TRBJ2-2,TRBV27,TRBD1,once,CASSFRLQGTGELFF,TGTGCCAGCAGTTTCAGACTACAGGGGACCGGGGAGCTGTTTTTT
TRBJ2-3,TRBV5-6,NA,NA,CASSLVQRAPVTQYF,TGTGCCAGCAGCTTGGTCCAGCGAGCTCCGGTTACGCAGTATTTT
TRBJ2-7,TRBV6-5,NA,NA,CASSSPVGGSYEQYF,TGTGCCAGCAGCTCCCCCGTAGGGGGCTCCTACGAGCAGTACTTC
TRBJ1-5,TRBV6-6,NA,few,CASSYGQGGWMGHF,TGTGCCAGCAGTTACGGGCAGGGTGGGTGGATGGGGCATTTT
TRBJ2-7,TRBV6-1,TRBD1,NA,CASSYRGEQYF,TGTGCCAGCAGTTACAGGGGGGAGCAGTACTTC
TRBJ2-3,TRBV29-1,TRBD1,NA,CSVEGQGTDTQYF,TGCAGCGTTGAAGGACAGGGAACAGATACGCAGTATTTT
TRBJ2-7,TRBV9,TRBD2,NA,CASSVVAGSGEQYF,TGTGCCAGCAGCGTAGTAGCGGGGAGTGGCGAGCAGTACTTC
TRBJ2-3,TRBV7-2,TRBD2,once,CASSSVAGSTDTQYF,TGTGCCAGCAGCTCCGTAGCGGGGAGCACAGATACGCAGTATTTT
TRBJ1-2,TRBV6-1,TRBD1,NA,CASSRTGAGGYTF,TGTGCCAGCAGTAGGACAGGGGCGGGTGGCTACACCTTC
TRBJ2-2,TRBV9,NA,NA,CASSADRNTGELFF,TGTGCCAGCAGCGCCGACAGGAACACCGGGGAGCTGTTTTTT
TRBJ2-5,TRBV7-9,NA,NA,CASSLQAPLETQYF,TGTGCCAGCAGCTTACAGGCTCCCCTGGAGACCCAGTACTTC
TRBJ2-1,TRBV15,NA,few,CATSNGGDYNEQFF,TGTGCCACCAGCAATGGAGGAGATTACAATGAGCAGTTCTTC
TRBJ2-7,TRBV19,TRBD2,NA,CASSTRLALSEQYF,TGTGCCAGTAGTACCCGACTAGCTCTCTCCGAGCAGTACTTC
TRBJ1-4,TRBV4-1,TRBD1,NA,CASSPRTGDEKLFF,TGCGCCAGCAGCCCGAGGACAGGGGATGAAAAACTGTTTTTT
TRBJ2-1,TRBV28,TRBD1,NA,CASSLMSRGLYNEQFF,TGTGCCAGCAGTCTTATGTCCAGGGGGCTATACAATGAGCAGTTCTTC
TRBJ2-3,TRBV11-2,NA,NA,CASRLIDTQYF,TGTGCCAGCAGACTGATAGATACGCAGTATTTT
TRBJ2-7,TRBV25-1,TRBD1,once,CATKPSDRDPYEQYF,TGTGCCACCAAACCCTCGGACAGGGATCCCTACGAGCAGTACTTC
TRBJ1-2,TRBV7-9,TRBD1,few,CASSYGQGDHGYTF,TGTGCCAGCAGCTATGGACAGGGCGATCATGGCTACACCTTC
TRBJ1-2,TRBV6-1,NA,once,CASSGETGYGYTF,TGTGCCAGCAGTGGTGAGACAGGATATGGCTACACCTTC
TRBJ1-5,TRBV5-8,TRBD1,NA,CASSLNQRQGLNQPQHF,TGTGCCAGCAGCTTGAACCAAAGACAGGGCCTAAATCAGCCCCAGCATTTT
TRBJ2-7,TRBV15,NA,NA,CATSRTGSYEQYF,TGTGCCACCAGCAGAACCGGGAGCTACGAGCAGTACTTC
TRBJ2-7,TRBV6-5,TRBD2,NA,CASSSPAGTTYEQYF,TGTGCCAGCAGTTCCCCAGCGGGGACGACCTACGAGCAGTACTTC
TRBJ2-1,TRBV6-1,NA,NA,CASSGRGTRDEQFF,TGTGCCAGCAGTGGCCGAGGGACTCGGGATGAGCAGTTCTTC
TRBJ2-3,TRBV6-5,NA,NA,CASRETGTDTQYF,TGTGCCAGCAGGGAAACGGGGACAGATACGCAGTATTTT
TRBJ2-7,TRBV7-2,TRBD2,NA,CASSARLAGNSPTSYEQYF,TGTGCCAGCAGCGCACGACTAGCGGGAAACTCGCCTACATCCTACGAGCAGTACTTC